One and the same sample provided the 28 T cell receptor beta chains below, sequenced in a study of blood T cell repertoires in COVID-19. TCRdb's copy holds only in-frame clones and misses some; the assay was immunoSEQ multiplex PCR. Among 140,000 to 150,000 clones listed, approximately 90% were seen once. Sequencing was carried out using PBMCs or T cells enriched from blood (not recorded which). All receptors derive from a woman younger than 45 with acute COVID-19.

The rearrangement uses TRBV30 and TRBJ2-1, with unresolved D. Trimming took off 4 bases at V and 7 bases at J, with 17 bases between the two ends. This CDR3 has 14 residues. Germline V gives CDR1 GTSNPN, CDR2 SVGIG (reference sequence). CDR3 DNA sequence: TGTGCCTGGAACCCAGCCTCCCGGCGGAATGAGCAGTTCTTC. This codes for CAWNPASRRNEQFF. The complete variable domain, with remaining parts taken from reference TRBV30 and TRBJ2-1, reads SQTIHQWPATLVQPVGSPLSLECTVEGTSNPNLYWYRQAAGRGLQLLFYSVGIGQISSEVPQNLSASRPQDRQFILSSKKLLLSDSGFYLCAWNPASRRNEQFFGPGTRLTVL.

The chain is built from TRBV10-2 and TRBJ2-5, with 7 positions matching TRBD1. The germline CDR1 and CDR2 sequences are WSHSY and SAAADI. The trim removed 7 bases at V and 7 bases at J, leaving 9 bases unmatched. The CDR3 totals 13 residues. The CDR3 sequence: CASTPDWTGTQYF. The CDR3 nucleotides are TGCGCCAGCACCCCAGACTGGACAGGGACCCAGTACTTC.

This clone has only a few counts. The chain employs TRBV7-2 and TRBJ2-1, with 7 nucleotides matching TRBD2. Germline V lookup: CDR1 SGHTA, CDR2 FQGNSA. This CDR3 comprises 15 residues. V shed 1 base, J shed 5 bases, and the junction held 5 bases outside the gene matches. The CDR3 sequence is CASSLVGTTHNEQFF. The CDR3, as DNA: TGTGCCAGCAGCTTAGTCGGGACTACTCACAATGAGCAGTTCTTC. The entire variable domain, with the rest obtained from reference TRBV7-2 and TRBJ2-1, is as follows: GAGVSQSPSNKVTEKGKDVELRCDPISGHTALYWYRQSLGQGLEFLIYFQGNSAPDKSGLPSDRFSAERTGGSVSTLTIQRTQQEDSAVYLCASSLVGTTHNEQFFGPGTRLTVL.

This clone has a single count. CDR3 protein: CASSAQYNEKLFF. The CDR3 DNA reads TGTGCCAGCAGTGCTCAGTATAATGAAAAACTGTTTTTT. The rearrangement links TRBV25-1 to TRBJ1-4; D not certain. Germline lookup yields CDR1 MGHDK and CDR2 SYGVNS. The CDR3 loop spans 13 amino acids. V was clipped by 4 bases and J by 4 bases, with 7 bases between them.

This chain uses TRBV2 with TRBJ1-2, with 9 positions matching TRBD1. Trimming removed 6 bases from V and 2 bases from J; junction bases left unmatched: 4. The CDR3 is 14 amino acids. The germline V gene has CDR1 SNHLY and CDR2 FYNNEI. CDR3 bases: TGTGCCAGCAGAACCGGGACAGGGAACTATGGCTACACCTTC. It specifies CASRTGTGNYGYTF.

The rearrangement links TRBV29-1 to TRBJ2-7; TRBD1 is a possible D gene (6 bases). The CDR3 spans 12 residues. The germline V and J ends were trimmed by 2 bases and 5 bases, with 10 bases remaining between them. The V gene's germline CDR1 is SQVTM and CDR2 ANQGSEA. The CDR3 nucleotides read TGCAGCGTTGAACGGCAGGGGAACGAGCAGTACTTC. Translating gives CSVERQGNEQYF.

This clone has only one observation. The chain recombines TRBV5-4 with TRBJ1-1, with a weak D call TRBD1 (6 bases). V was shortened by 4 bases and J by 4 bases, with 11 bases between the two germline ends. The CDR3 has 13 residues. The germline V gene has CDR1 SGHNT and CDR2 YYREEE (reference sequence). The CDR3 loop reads CASSRQGITEAFF. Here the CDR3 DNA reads TGTGCCAGCAGCCGGCAGGGGATCACTGAAGCTTTCTTT.

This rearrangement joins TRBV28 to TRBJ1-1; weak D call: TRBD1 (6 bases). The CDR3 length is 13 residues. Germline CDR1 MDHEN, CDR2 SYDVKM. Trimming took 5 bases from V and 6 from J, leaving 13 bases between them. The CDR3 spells CASSRTGRAEAFF. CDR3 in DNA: TGTGCCAGCAGTAGAACAGGGAGGGCTGAAGCTTTCTTT.

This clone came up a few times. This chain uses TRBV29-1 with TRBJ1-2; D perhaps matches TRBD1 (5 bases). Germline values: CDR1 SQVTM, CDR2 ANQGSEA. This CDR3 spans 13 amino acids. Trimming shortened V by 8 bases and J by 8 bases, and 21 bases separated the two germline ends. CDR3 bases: TGCAGCACCCCACGTGGGGGGAAGGGGGGCTACACCTTC. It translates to CSTPRGGKGGYTF. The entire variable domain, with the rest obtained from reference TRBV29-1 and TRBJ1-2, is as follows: SAVISQKPSRDICQRGTSLTIQCQVDSQVTMMFWYRQQPGQSLTLIATANQGSEATYESGFVIDKFPISRPNLTFSTLTVSNMSPEDSSIYLCSTPRGGKGGYTFGSGTRLTVV.

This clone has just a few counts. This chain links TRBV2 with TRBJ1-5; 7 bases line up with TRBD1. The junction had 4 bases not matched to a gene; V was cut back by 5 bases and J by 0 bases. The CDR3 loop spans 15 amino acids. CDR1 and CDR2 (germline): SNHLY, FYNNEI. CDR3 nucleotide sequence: TGTGCCAGCAGTCGAGACAGGGCTAGCAATCAGCCCCAGCATTTT. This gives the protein CASSRDRASNQPQHF.

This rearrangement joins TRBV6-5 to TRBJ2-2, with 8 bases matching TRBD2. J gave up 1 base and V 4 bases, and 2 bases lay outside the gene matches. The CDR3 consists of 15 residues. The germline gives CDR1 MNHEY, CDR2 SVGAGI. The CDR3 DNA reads TGTGCCAGCAGTTTCGGGACTAGGAACACCGGGGAGCTGTTTTTT. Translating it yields CASSFGTRNTGELFF.

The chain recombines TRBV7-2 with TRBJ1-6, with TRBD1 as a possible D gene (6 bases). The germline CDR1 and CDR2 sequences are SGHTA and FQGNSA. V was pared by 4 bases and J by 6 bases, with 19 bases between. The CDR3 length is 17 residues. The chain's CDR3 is CASSSLVAGAGNSPLHF. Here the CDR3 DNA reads TGTGCCAGCAGCTCATTAGTGGCAGGGGCGGGTAATTCACCCCTCCACTTT.

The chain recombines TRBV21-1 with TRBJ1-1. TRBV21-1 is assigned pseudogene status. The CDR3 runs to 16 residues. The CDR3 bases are TGTGCCAGCAGCCCCCCGGGGGAGAAGTTACACACTGAAGCTTTCTTT. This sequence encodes CASSPPGEKLHTEAFF.

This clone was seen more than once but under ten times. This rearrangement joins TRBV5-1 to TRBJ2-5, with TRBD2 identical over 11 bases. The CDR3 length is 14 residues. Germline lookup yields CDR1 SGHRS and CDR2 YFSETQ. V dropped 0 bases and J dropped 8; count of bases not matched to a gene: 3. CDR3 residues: CASSLAGLAETQYF. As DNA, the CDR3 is TGCGCCAGCAGCTTGGCGGGACTAGCGGAAACCCAGTACTTC.

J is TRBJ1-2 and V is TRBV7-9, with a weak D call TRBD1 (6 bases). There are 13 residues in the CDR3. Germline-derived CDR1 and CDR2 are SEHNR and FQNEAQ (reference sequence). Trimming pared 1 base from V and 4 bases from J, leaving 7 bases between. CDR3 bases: TGTGCCAGCAGCTTAGGCAGGGGCTATGGCTACACCTTC. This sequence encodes CASSLGRGYGYTF.

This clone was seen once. CDR3 sequence: CSADRANTQYF. As DNA, the CDR3 is TGCAGTGCTGACAGGGCAAATACGCAGTATTTT. The gene calls are TRBV20-1 and TRBJ2-3; 7 nucleotides align to TRBD1. The CDR3 is 11 residues long. Germline values: CDR1 DFQATT, CDR2 SNEGSKA (reference sequence). V dropped 5 bases and J dropped 7; count of bases not matched to a gene: 3.

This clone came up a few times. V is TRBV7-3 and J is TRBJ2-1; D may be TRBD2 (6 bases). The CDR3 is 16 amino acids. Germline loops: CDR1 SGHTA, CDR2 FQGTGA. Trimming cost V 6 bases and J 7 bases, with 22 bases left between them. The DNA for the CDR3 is TGTGCCAGCAGTGAGAACCGGGGAGGAAAGATAAATGAGCAGTTCTTC. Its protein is CASSENRGGKINEQFF.

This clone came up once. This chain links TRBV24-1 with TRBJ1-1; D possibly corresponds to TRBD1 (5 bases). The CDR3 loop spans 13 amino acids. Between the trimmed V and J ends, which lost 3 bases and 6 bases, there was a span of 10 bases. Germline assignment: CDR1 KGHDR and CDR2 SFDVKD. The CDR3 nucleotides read TGTGCCACCAGTGATCTAAGGGGCTCTGAAGCTTTCTTT. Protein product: CATSDLRGSEAFF.

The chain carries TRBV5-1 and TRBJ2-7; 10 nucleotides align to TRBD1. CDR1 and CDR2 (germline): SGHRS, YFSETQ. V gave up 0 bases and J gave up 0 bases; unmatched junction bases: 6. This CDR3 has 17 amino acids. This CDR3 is CASSLGDDRGLSYEQYF. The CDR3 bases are TGCGCCAGCAGCTTGGGGGATGACAGGGGGCTCTCCTACGAGCAGTACTTC. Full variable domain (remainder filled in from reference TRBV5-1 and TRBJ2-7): KAGVTQTPRYLIKTRGQQVTLSCSPISGHRSVSWYQQTPGQGLQFLFEYFSETQRNKGNFPGRFSGRQFSNSRSEMNVSTLELGDSALYLCASSLGDDRGLSYEQYFGPGTRLTVT.

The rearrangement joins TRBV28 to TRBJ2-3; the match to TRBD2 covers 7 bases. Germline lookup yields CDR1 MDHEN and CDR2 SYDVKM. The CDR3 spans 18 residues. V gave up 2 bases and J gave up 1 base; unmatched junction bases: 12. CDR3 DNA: TGTGCCAGCAGTTTAGGTGGGCGGCTAGCGGACCGCACAGATACGCAGTATTTT. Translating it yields CASSLGGRLADRTDTQYF.

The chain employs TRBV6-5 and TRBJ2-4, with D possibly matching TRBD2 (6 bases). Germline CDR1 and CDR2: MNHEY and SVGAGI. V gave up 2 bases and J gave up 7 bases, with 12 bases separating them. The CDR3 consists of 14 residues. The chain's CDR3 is CASSYGGDLNIQYF. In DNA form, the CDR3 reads TGTGCCAGCAGTTACGGCGGGGACTTGAACATTCAGTACTTC.

In nucleotides, the CDR3 is TGTGCCAGCAGTTTTCCCATCGGTGGGACAGGGGGCGCCACGGGTGGCTACACCTTC. Its translation is CASSFPIGGTGGATGGYTF. The J gene is TRBJ1-2, the V gene TRBV28; 12 bases agree with TRBD1. CDR1 and CDR2 from the germline V gene are MDHEN and SYDVKM. Trimming removed 3 bases from V and 7 bases from J; junction bases left unmatched: 18. CDR3 size: 19 residues.

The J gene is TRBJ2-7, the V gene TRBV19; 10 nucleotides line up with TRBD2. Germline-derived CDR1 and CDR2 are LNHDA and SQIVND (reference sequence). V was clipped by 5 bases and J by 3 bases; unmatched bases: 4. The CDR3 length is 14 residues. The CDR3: CASSPSGRGYEQYF. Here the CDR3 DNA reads TGTGCCAGTAGTCCTAGCGGGAGAGGCTACGAGCAGTACTTC.

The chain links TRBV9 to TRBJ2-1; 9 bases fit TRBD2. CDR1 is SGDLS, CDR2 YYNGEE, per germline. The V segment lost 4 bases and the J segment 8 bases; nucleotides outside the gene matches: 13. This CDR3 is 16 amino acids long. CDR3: CASSPPLAGGVDEQFF. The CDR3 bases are TGTGCCAGCAGCCCCCCCCTGGCGGGAGGGGTGGATGAGCAGTTCTTC.

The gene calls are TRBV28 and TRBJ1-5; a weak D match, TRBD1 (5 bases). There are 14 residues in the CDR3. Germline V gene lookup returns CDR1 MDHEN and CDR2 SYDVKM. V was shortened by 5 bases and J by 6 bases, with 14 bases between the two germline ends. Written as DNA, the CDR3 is TGTGCCAGCAGTATGCAGGGCGACATTCAGCCCCAGCATTTT. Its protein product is CASSMQGDIQPQHF.

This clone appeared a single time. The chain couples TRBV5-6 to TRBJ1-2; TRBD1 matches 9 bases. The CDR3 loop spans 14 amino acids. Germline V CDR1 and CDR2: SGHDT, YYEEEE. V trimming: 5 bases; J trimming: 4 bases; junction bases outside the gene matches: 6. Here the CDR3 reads CASSAGQGPYGYTF. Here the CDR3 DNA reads TGTGCCAGCAGTGCCGGACAGGGGCCCTATGGCTACACCTTC.

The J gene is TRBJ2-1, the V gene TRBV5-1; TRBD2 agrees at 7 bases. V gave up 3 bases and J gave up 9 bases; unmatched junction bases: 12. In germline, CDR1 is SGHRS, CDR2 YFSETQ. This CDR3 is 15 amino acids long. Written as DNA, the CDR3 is TGCGCCAGCAGCTGGTCGAGCGGGATTTATGCTGAGCAGTTCTTC. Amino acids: CASSWSSGIYAEQFF. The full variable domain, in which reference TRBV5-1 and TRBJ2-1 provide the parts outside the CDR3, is KAGVTQTPRYLIKTRGQQVTLSCSPISGHRSVSWYQQTPGQGLQFLFEYFSETQRNKGNFPGRFSGRQFSNSRSEMNVSTLELGDSALYLCASSWSSGIYAEQFFGPGTRLTVL.

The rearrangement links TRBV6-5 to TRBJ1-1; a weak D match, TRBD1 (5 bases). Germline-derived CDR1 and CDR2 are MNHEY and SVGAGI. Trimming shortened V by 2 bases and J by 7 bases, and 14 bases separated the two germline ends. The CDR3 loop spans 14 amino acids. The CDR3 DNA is TGTGCCAGCAGTTACGGGGCCGGCAGTCATGAAGCTTTCTTT. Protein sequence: CASSYGAGSHEAFF.